These T cell receptor beta chains were read from a single sample in a study of beta chain features in type 1 diabetes. Using immunoSEQ multiplex PCR, the repertoire was profiled, and TCRdb retains in-frame clones only, with some absent. The sample lists roughly 150,000 clones; around 10% were seen once. The source material was central memory CD4+ T cells from blood. These receptors came from a man between 18 and 29 years old in good health. Both conserved end residues are part of each CDR3. The order of the fields is D gene, clone size, V gene, J gene, CDR3 DNA, CDR3 protein. A D gene is named only where the DNA matches it firmly. For some rows the clone size is stated as once, few or many, or as a class when expanded; others skip it.

d_call: TRBD1; clone_size: few; v_call: TRBV7-8; j_call: TRBJ1-1; cdr3_nt: TGTGCCAGCAGGTCAGGGGGCTGGGCTGAAGCTTTCTTT; cdr3_aa: CASRSGGWAEAFF
d_call: .; clone_size: few; v_call: TRBV5-1; j_call: TRBJ2-1; cdr3_nt: TGCGCCAGCAGCGCCAAAATCAGCTCCTACAATGAGCAGTTCTTC; cdr3_aa: CASSAKISSYNEQFF
d_call: .; clone_size: .; v_call: TRBV4-3; j_call: TRBJ2-1; cdr3_nt: TGCGCCAGCAGCCCCCGCGGGACTCATTTGAACAATGAGCAGTTCTTC; cdr3_aa: CASSPRGTHLNNEQFF
d_call: .; clone_size: .; v_call: TRBV4-2; j_call: TRBJ2-5; cdr3_nt: TGTGCCAGCAGCTTGAAATTGGCTCAAGAGACCCAGTACTTC; cdr3_aa: CASSLKLAQETQYF
d_call: .; clone_size: .; v_call: TRBV5-4; j_call: TRBJ1-2; cdr3_nt: TGTGCCAGCAGCTTGGACAGGACCTATGGCTACACCTTC; cdr3_aa: CASSLDRTYGYTF
d_call: .; clone_size: few; v_call: TRBV30; j_call: TRBJ2-7; cdr3_nt: TGTGCCTGGAGGCGGGGAGGCAGCGAGCAGTACTTC; cdr3_aa: CAWRRGGSEQYF
d_call: .; clone_size: .; v_call: TRBV7-2; j_call: TRBJ1-3; cdr3_nt: TGTGCCAGCAGCTTAGGGAACTCTGGAAACACCATATATTTT; cdr3_aa: CASSLGNSGNTIYF
d_call: .; clone_size: few; v_call: TRBV2; j_call: TRBJ1-5; cdr3_nt: TGTGCCAGCAGTGAGGTGACGGAGTCCCAGCATTTT; cdr3_aa: CASSEVTESQHF
d_call: TRBD1; clone_size: few; v_call: TRBV5-1; j_call: TRBJ2-7; cdr3_nt: TGCGCCAGCAGCTTAACGGGGACAGGGGCTGAGCAGTACTTC; cdr3_aa: CASSLTGTGAEQYF
d_call: TRBD2; clone_size: .; v_call: TRBV6-6; j_call: TRBJ2-7; cdr3_nt: TGTGCCAGCAGTTACTCATCGCGGGGGAGCTCCTACGAGCAGTACTTC; cdr3_aa: CASSYSSRGSSYEQYF
d_call: .; clone_size: few; v_call: TRBV18; j_call: TRBJ2-3; cdr3_nt: TGTGCCAGCTCACGTCAGACAGGCTCTAGCACAGATACGCAGTATTTT; cdr3_aa: CASSRQTGSSTDTQYF
d_call: .; clone_size: .; v_call: TRBV2; j_call: TRBJ2-1; cdr3_nt: TGTGCCAGCACCCTTTCGAATGAGCAGTTCTTC; cdr3_aa: CASTLSNEQFF
d_call: .; clone_size: .; v_call: TRBV28; j_call: TRBJ2-5; cdr3_nt: TGTGCCAGCAGTTTGGGGGGGGCGCAGGCAGAGACCCAGTACTTC; cdr3_aa: CASSLGGAQAETQYF
d_call: .; clone_size: few; v_call: TRBV4-2; j_call: TRBJ2-1; cdr3_nt: TGTGCCAGCAGCCTGGGGGGCCAGTCCGGCAATGAGCAGTTCTTC; cdr3_aa: CASSLGGQSGNEQFF
d_call: .; clone_size: .; v_call: TRBV9; j_call: TRBJ2-7; cdr3_nt: TGTGCCAGCAGCATCGGGACGGATTACGAGCAGTACTTC; cdr3_aa: CASSIGTDYEQYF
d_call: TRBD1; clone_size: few; v_call: TRBV30; j_call: TRBJ1-3; cdr3_nt: TGTGCCCGCGGGACAGGTGGGGCTGGAAACACCATATATTTT; cdr3_aa: CARGTGGAGNTIYF
d_call: .; clone_size: few; v_call: TRBV28; j_call: TRBJ2-7; cdr3_nt: TGTGCCAGCATAGAGACTTACTCCTACGAGCAGTACTTC; cdr3_aa: CASIETYSYEQYF
d_call: .; clone_size: .; v_call: TRBV9; j_call: TRBJ2-3; cdr3_nt: TGTGCCAGCAGCCTCGGGGGGCCGGGGACAGATACGCAGTATTTT; cdr3_aa: CASSLGGPGTDTQYF
d_call: .; clone_size: .; v_call: TRBV5-1; j_call: TRBJ2-3; cdr3_nt: TGCGCCAGCAGCACCGGAAGAGAGGCCCGCACAGATACGCAGTATTTT; cdr3_aa: CASSTGREARTDTQYF
d_call: TRBD2; clone_size: few; v_call: TRBV6-5; j_call: TRBJ2-2; cdr3_nt: TGTGCCAGCAGTTACCCGTCTAGCGGGCTGGCCGGGGAGCTGTTTTTT; cdr3_aa: CASSYPSSGLAGELFF
d_call: .; clone_size: .; v_call: TRBV27; j_call: TRBJ2-2; cdr3_nt: TGTGCCAGCAGTTTTTTAGCGAACACCGGGGAGCTGTTTTTT; cdr3_aa: CASSFLANTGELFF
d_call: .; clone_size: few; v_call: TRBV7-2; j_call: TRBJ2-5; cdr3_nt: TGTGCCAGCAGCTTAGGGAGAGGTGGGCTATCCGAGACCCAGTACTTC; cdr3_aa: CASSLGRGGLSETQYF
d_call: TRBD1; clone_size: few; v_call: TRBV27; j_call: TRBJ1-3; cdr3_nt: TGTGCCAGCCCTGGGACAGGGCCTCTCTCTGGAAACACCATATATTTT; cdr3_aa: CASPGTGPLSGNTIYF
d_call: .; clone_size: few; v_call: TRBV7-8; j_call: TRBJ1-5; cdr3_nt: TGTGCCAGCAGCTTAGAGGGGGGGCAGCCCCAGCATTTT; cdr3_aa: CASSLEGGQPQHF
d_call: TRBD2; clone_size: .; v_call: TRBV7-2; j_call: TRBJ2-3; cdr3_nt: TGTGCCAGCAGCCCCTTTGGCGGGGGAACCACAGATACGCAGTATTTT; cdr3_aa: CASSPFGGGTTDTQYF
d_call: .; clone_size: few; v_call: TRBV5-4; j_call: TRBJ1-1; cdr3_nt: TGTGCCAGCAGCTGGGGGACGGAGGCCAACACTGAAGCTTTCTTT; cdr3_aa: CASSWGTEANTEAFF
d_call: .; clone_size: .; v_call: TRBV9; j_call: TRBJ2-3; cdr3_nt: TGTGCCAGCAGCGTAGCTCCTAGCGGCACAGATACGCAGTATTTT; cdr3_aa: CASSVAPSGTDTQYF
d_call: .; clone_size: few; v_call: TRBV28; j_call: TRBJ1-2; cdr3_nt: TGTGCCAGCAGACATACTGGCAGAGATGGCTACACCTTC; cdr3_aa: CASRHTGRDGYTF
d_call: .; clone_size: .; v_call: TRBV7-6; j_call: TRBJ2-2; cdr3_nt: TGTGCCAGCAGGGGATCCTCCCAAAACACCGGGGAGCTGTTTTTT; cdr3_aa: CASRGSSQNTGELFF
d_call: .; clone_size: many; v_call: TRBV7-2; j_call: TRBJ2-1; cdr3_nt: TGTGCCAGCAGCTTAGTTTCTGCTTACAATGAGCAGTTCTTC; cdr3_aa: CASSLVSAYNEQFF